A single sample is the source of the 2 T cell receptor beta chains below, sequenced in a study of PD-1 blockade in classical Hodgkin lymphoma. Clones were read by immunoSEQ multiplex PCR, and TCRdb kept only the in-frame ones, dropping some. The table shows approximately 30,000 clones, with approximately 68% occurring only once. Stated time point: cycle 4 day 1 (C4D1), after less than seven weeks of nivolumab. Every single patient, without exception, relapsed after autologous stem cell transplantation, and brentuximab vedotin exposure varied. Material: peripheral blood mononuclear cells (PBMCs), obtained before the fourth cycle of nivolumab. The receptors originated from a human donor with classical Hodgkin lymphoma.

The gene calls are TRBV11-2 and TRBJ2-5; D may match TRBD1 or TRBD2 (5 bases each). Germline V CDR1 and CDR2: SGHAT, FQNNGV. Trimming took off 2 bases at V and 7 bases at J, with 14 bases between the two ends. The CDR3 runs 14 residues. CDR3 DNA sequence: TGTGCCAGCAGCTTATTTCAGGGAGAGATGACCCAGTACTTC. Its protein product is CASSLFQGEMTQYF.

The gene calls are TRBV6-5 and TRBJ1-2; no firm D call. CDR3 length: 13 amino acids. Germline V gene lookup returns CDR1 MNHEY and CDR2 SVGAGI. With 6 bases removed from V and 2 bases from J, the gap between germline ends came to 10 bases. The CDR3 loop reads CASRGWSNYGYTF. The CDR3 coding sequence is TGTGCCAGCAGGGGGTGGAGCAACTATGGCTACACCTTC.